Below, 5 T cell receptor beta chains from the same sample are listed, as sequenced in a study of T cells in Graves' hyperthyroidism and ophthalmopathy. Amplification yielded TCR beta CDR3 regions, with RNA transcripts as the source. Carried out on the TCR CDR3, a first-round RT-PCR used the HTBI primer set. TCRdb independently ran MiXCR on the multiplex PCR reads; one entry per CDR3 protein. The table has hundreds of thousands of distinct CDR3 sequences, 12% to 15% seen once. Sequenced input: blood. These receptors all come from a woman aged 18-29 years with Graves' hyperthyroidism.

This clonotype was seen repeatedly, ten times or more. The DNA for the CDR3 is TGTGCCAGCAGCTTGAGGACAGACGGATCACCCCTCCACTTT. This gives the protein CASSLRTDGSPLHF. The gene calls are TRBV7-9 and TRBJ1-6; D perhaps matches TRBD1 (6 bases). Per the germline V gene, CDR1 is SEHNR and CDR2 is FQNEAQ (reference sequence). The length of the CDR3 is 14 residues. V was shortened by 3 bases and J by 10 bases, with 13 bases between the two germline ends. Complete variable domain (other parts from reference TRBV7-9 and TRBJ1-6): DTGVSQNPRHKITKRGQNVTFRCDPISEHNRLYWYRQTLGQGPEFLTYFQNEAQLEKSRLLSDRFSAERPKGSFSTLEIQRTEQGDSAMYLCASSLRTDGSPLHFGNGTRLTVT.

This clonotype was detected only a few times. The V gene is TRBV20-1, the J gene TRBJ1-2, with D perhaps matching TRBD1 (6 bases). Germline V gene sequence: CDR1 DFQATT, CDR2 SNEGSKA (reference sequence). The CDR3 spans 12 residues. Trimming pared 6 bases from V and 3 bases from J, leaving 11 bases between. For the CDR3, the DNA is TGCAGTGCCCAGACAGGCGACTATGGCTACACCTTC. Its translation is CSAQTGDYGYTF.

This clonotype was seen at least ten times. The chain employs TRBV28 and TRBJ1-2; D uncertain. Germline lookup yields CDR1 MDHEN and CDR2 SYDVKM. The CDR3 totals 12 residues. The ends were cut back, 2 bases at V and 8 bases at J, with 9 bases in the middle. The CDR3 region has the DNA TGTGCCAGCAGTTTAGGTGCCCCCGGCTACACCTTC. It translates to CASSLGAPGYTF.

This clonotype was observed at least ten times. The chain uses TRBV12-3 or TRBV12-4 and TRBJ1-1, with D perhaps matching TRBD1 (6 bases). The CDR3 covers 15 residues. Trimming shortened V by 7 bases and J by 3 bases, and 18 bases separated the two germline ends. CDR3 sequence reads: CASIPPQGRHTEAFF. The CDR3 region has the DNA TGTGCCAGCATTCCCCCCCAGGGGCGGCACACTGAAGCTTTCTTT.

The CDR3 DNA reads TGTGCCAGCAGCTTAGGGACCCACGATGAGCAGTTCTTC. As protein: CASSLGTHDEQFF. The chain combines TRBV7-2 with TRBJ2-1; D not certain. Looked up from germline, CDR1 is SGHTA and CDR2 is FQGNSA. The CDR3 has 13 residues. V dropped 1 base and J dropped 8 bases, with 9 bases sitting between them.